A selection of T cell receptor beta chains follows, all from one sample in a study of blood T cell repertoires in COVID-19. Data came from immunoSEQ multiplex PCR; TCRdb stores just in-frame clones and leaves some out. The sample shows some 200,000 clones, 60% to 80% of them seen only once. The specimen sequenced was peripheral blood. These receptor sequences come from a woman between 65 and 79 years old with acute or convalescent COVID-19. Both conserved end residues are part of each CDR3. A D gene is named only where the DNA matches it firmly. Part of the rows lack a size; the others show once, few, many or a class for expanded clones.

v_gene	j_gene	d_gene	abundance	CDR3aa	CDR3nt
TRBV6-5	TRBJ2-4	TRBD2	many	CASAGGGIAQNIQYF	TGTGCCAGCGCCGGGGGGGGAATTGCTCAAAACATTCAGTACTTC
TRBV18	TRBJ2-3	TRBD2	once	CASSRAGTSGTNTQYF	TGTGCCAGCTCACGGGCCGGGACTAGCGGGACAAATACGCAGTATTTT
TRBV5-1	TRBJ1-2	.	.	CASSLAMGPGESGYTF	TGCGCCAGCAGCTTGGCCATGGGGCCGGGTGAAAGTGGCTACACCTTC
TRBV11-1	TRBJ2-7	TRBD1	once	CASSTRDRGREQYF	TGTGCCAGCAGCACCCGGGACAGGGGCCGCGAGCAGTACTTC
TRBV5-1	TRBJ2-5	.	.	CASSLGGARAQETQYF	TGCGCCAGCAGCCTTGGCGGGGCTAGGGCACAAGAGACCCAGTACTTC
TRBV11-2	TRBJ1-5	TRBD1	.	CASSEGTAQPQHF	TGTGCCAGCAGCGAGGGGACAGCTCAGCCCCAGCATTTT
TRBV12-3/TRBV12-4	TRBJ1-5	.	.	CASSFLNQPQHF	TGTGCCAGCAGTTTTCTTAATCAGCCCCAGCATTTT
TRBV10-3	TRBJ2-7	.	.	CAISVTGLGYEQYF	TGTGCCATCAGTGTTACAGGGTTAGGTTACGAGCAGTACTTC
TRBV6-1	TRBJ2-1	TRBD2	.	CASSELSGTYNEQFF	TGTGCCAGCAGTGAACTAAGCGGGACTTACAATGAGCAGTTCTTC
TRBV2	TRBJ1-1	.	.	CARSRDTEAFF	TGTGCCAGGTCACGAGACACTGAAGCTTTCTTT
TRBV19	TRBJ2-1	.	.	CASSISGGRYNEQFF	TGTGCCAGTAGTATATCGGGCGGGCGCTACAATGAGCAGTTCTTC
TRBV25-1	TRBJ1-6	.	.	CASMGESSYNSPLHF	TGTGCCAGCATGGGAGAAAGCTCCTATAATTCACCCCTCCACTTT
TRBV5-1	TRBJ2-2	TRBD2	.	CASSFTLAANTGELFF	TGCGCCAGCAGCTTTACACTAGCGGCGAACACCGGGGAGCTGTTTTTT
TRBV15	TRBJ1-2	.	.	CATSRGQNYGYTF	TGTGCCACCAGCAGAGGCCAGAACTATGGCTACACCTTC
TRBV25-1	TRBJ2-3	TRBD2	.	CASSDSGGITDTQYF	TGTGCCAGCAGTGACAGCGGGGGGATCACAGATACGCAGTATTTT
TRBV9	TRBJ2-3	.	.	CASSVMLGDTQYF	TGTGCCAGCAGCGTAATGCTAGGAGATACGCAGTATTTT
TRBV7-3	TRBJ1-6	.	.	CASSLSDNSPLHF	TGTGCCAGCAGCTTATCCGATAATTCACCCCTCCACTTT
TRBV19	TRBJ1-6	TRBD1	.	CASSMGQGSPTPLHF	TGTGCCAGTAGTATGGGACAGGGGTCTCCGACGCCCCTCCACTTT
TRBV3-1/TRBV3-2	TRBJ2-5	TRBD2	.	CASSQGLAGIQETQYF	TGTGCCAGCAGCCAAGGGCTAGCGGGAATACAAGAGACCCAGTACTTC
TRBV6-5	TRBJ2-7	TRBD2	once	CASRSGVSSYEQYF	TGTGCCAGCAGAAGCGGGGTTAGCTCCTACGAGCAGTACTTC
TRBV2	TRBJ2-1	TRBD2	.	CASTSGGLINEQFF	TGTGCCAGCACGTCGGGAGGCCTTATCAATGAGCAGTTCTTC
TRBV29-1	TRBJ1-2	.	.	CSVGQLHYGYTF	TGCAGCGTTGGACAACTCCACTATGGCTACACCTTC
TRBV20-1	TRBJ2-3	.	.	CSAKFSDTQYF	TGCAGTGCCAAATTTTCAGATACGCAGTATTTT
TRBV7-2	TRBJ2-1	TRBD2	.	CASSLEGGSKYEQFF	TGTGCCAGCAGCTTAGAAGGCGGGAGTAAGTATGAGCAGTTCTTC
TRBV27	TRBJ2-2	TRBD1	.	CASSYTGVPGELFF	TGTGCCAGCAGTTACACAGGGGTTCCCGGGGAGCTGTTTTTT
TRBV4-2	TRBJ1-1	.	.	CASSHTANTEAFF	TGTGCCAGCAGCCACACAGCGAACACTGAAGCTTTCTTT
TRBV10-2	TRBJ2-1	.	once	CASKWRSGPYNEQFF	TGCGCCAGCAAGTGGAGGTCGGGCCCCTACAATGAGCAGTTCTTC
TRBV30	TRBJ1-1	TRBD1	.	CAWSRNRGHTEAFF	TGTGCCTGGAGTAGAAACAGGGGCCACACTGAAGCTTTCTTT
TRBV5-5	TRBJ1-4	.	.	CASSWEQGLANEKLFF	TGTGCCAGCAGCTGGGAACAGGGTTTAGCTAATGAAAAACTGTTTTTT
TRBV5-1	TRBJ1-4	.	.	CASSLAPPGTNEKLFF	TGCGCCAGCAGCTTGGCCCCCCCAGGAACTAATGAAAAACTGTTTTTT
TRBV19	TRBJ1-2	.	.	CASSLTGSAYGYTF	TGTGCCAGTAGCCTAACAGGGTCGGCATATGGCTACACCTTC
TRBV7-7	TRBJ2-5	TRBD2	.	CASSFGASGSGGETQYF	TGTGCCAGCAGCTTCGGAGCTAGCGGGAGCGGAGGAGAGACCCAGTACTTC
TRBV3-1/TRBV3-2	TRBJ2-1	TRBD2	.	CASSLSSGGTMREFF	TGTGCCAGCAGCCTTTCTAGCGGGGGGACAATGAGGGAGTTCTTC
TRBV9	TRBJ2-3	.	.	CASSVEGAPADTQYF	TGTGCCAGCAGCGTAGAGGGAGCCCCGGCAGATACGCAGTATTTT
TRBV19	TRBJ1-6	TRBD1	.	CASSETRTGGSPLHF	TGTGCCAGTAGCGAAACTCGGACAGGCGGCTCACCCCTCCACTTT
TRBV12-5	TRBJ2-2	.	.	CASGLPRSYGRRTGELFF	TGTGCTAGTGGTTTGCCCAGGTCTTACGGGAGACGTACCGGGGAGCTGTTTTTT
TRBV28	TRBJ1-2	.	.	CASSASGDYGYTF	TGTGCCAGCAGTGCCTCAGGGGACTATGGCTACACCTTC
TRBV28	TRBJ2-7	.	.	CASSLVGRAGVQYF	TGTGCCAGCAGTTTAGTTGGCAGGGCCGGAGTGCAGTACTTC